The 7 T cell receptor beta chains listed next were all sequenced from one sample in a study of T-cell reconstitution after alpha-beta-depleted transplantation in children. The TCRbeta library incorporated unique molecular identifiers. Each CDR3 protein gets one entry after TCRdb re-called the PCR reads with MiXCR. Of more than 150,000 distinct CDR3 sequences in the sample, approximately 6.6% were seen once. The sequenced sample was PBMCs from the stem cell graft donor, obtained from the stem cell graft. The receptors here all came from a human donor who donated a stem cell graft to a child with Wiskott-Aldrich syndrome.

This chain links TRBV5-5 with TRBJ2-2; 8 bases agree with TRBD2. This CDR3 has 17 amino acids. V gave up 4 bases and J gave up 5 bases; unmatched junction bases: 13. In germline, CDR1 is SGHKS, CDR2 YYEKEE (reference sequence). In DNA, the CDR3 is TGTGCCAGCAGCATGGGGTCCCAGCGGGGGCGAACCGGGGAGCTGTTTTTT. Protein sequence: CASSMGSQRGRTGELFF. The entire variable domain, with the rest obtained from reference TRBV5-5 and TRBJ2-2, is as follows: DAGVTQSPTHLIKTRGQQVTLRCSPISGHKSVSWYQQVLGQGPQFIFQYYEKEERGRGNFPDRFSARQFPNYSSELNVNALLLGDSALYLCASSMGSQRGRTGELFFGEGSRLTVL.

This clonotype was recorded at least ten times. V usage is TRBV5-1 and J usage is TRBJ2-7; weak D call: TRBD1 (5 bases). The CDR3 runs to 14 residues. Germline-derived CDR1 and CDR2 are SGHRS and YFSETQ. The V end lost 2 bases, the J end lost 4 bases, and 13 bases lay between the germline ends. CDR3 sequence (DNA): TGCGCCAGCAGCTTTGAAGGGGCGCAGTACGAGCAGTACTTC. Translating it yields CASSFEGAQYEQYF.

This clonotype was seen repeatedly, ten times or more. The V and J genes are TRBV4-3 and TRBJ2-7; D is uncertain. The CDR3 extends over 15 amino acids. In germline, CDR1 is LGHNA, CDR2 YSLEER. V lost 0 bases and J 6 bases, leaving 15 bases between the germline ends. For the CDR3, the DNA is TGCGCCAGCAGCCAAGATTGGGCTAGGTTTTCCGAGCAGTACTTC. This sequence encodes CASSQDWARFSEQYF.

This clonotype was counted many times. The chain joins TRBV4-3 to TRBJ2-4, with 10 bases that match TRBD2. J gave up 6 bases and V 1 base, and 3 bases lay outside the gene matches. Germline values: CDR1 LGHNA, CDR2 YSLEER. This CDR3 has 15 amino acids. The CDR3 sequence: CASSQGLAGGNIQYF. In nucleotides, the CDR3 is TGCGCCAGCAGCCAAGGATTAGCGGGAGGAAACATTCAGTACTTC.

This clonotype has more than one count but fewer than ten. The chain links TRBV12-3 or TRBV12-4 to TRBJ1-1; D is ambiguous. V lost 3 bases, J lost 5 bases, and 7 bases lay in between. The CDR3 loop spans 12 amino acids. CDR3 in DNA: TGTGCCAGCAGTTTCGTGGGGACTGAAGCTTTCTTT. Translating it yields CASSFVGTEAFF.

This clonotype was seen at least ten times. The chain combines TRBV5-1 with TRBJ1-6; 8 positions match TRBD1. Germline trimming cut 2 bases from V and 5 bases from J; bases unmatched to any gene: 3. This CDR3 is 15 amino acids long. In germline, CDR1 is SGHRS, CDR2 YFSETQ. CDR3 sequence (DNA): TGCGCCAGCAGCTTCACGACAGGGGATAATTCACCCCTCCACTTT. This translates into CASSFTTGDNSPLHF.

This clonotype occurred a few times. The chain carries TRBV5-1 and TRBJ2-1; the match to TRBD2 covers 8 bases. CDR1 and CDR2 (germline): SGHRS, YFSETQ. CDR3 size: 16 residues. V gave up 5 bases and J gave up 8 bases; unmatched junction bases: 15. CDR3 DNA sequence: TGCGCCAGCAGTATACTGGGCGGGAGGCACCTCGATGAGCAGTTCTTC. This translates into CASSILGGRHLDEQFF.